The sequence of this TCR beta chain was determined in a study of T cell responses to AZD1222 COVID-19 vaccine. The J segment lost 0 bases and the V segment lost 3 bases, leaving 6 bases of the junction unmatched. CDR1 and CDR2 (germline): SGHTA, FQGNSA. This CDR3 is built from 18 residues. Sequencing used immunoSEQ multiplex PCR; TCRdb keeps in-frame clones, though not all of them. The top ten clones hold approximately 10% of a sample with over 100,000 clones, about 80% of them seen once. General study points: Baseline seropositives among AZD1222 recipients totaled only five or six. Breadth and depth of Spike-specific TCRs rose after two AZD1222 doses. Close to half of all spike-specific TCRs reportedly target regions of the variants that are unmutated.

About this clone: Its antigen is unidentified.

This sequence was found in an adult in good health. The chain has TRBV7-2 and TRBJ2-2; 11 bases match TRBD2. Sequencing was performed on peripheral blood, taken on day 0 of AZD1222 vaccination. CDR3 bases: TGTGCCAGCAGCTTGGGTGGACTAGCGGGTACGAACACCGGGGAGCTGTTTTTT. Its protein is CASSLGGLAGTNTGELFF.